This T cell receptor (beta chain) comes out of a study of T cells in Graves' hyperthyroidism and ophthalmopathy (dated by TCRdb to between 2019 and 2020). Turning to the overall study: Peripheral blood was collected at initial diagnosis, before any treatment. TCR V-J signatures able to tell the groups apart were searched for in a discovery cohort of 90 to 100 patients, of whom roughly 42 had Graves' ophthalmopathy and around 56 had stable Graves' hyperthyroidism. After blood sampling, hyperthyroidism patients were treated with methimazole at a starting dose of 30 mg daily, and ophthalmopathy patients were treated with high-dose intravenous methylprednisolone. The roughly 100 discovery patients were randomly split 7:3 into training and test sets. In addition, the study compared T-cell repertoires in thyroid tissue and in blood from a handful of Graves' hyperthyroidism patients. Prospective prediction of ophthalmopathy was tested in an independent validation cohort consisting of 18 hyperthyroidism patients and about 17 patients who later progressed to ophthalmopathy. The paper describes TCR Vbeta CDR3 sequencing of some 130 peripheral blood samples, made up of approximately 40 ophthalmopathy patients, approximately 76 hyperthyroidism patients and 17 progressor patients.

The CDR3 contains 15 residues, cysteine and phenylalanine counted. Left in the record is the CDR3 DNA by itself, 45 bases read in frame from the first base. The V end gives up 7 bases and the J end 3 bases, leaving 7 bases in the junction not matched to a gene. Looking up the germline V gene yields CDR1 SGHTA and CDR2 FQGTGA. What the work shows at the level of the full study, not this receptor alone: No statistical method was used to set the sample size in advance, and investigators knew the group allocation. In validation, progression to ophthalmopathy was predicted by the model with 70.59% sensitivity and 72% to 80% specificity, a median of around 6.5 months before onset. Blood samples also contained most of the expanded thyroid clonotypes (frequency above 0.001), which suggests that blood repertoires may reflect thyroid immune responses. A 13 V-J signature model separated ophthalmopathy from stable hyperthyroidism, with around 90% sensitivity and 81% to 82% specificity in cross-validation and 80%/75% in testing.

Hyperthyroidism patients were newly diagnosed, had a disease duration of under 2 months, and were aged 18 to 65 years. Any patient with an uncontrolled infection, another autoimmune disease, pregnancy or lactation was excluded. Clinical symptoms, serum thyroxine and TRAb, thyroid ultrasound, and orbital computed tomography formed the basis for the diagnoses. For progressor patients, blood was drawn at the first diagnosis of hyperthyroidism, before any ophthalmopathy symptoms had appeared. Ficoll-Paque density gradient centrifugation was used to isolate PBMCs from about 10 ml of fresh peripheral blood. Progressor patients were first diagnosed with Graves' hyperthyroidism and then developed ophthalmopathy during follow-up. Total RNA was extracted using Trizol reagent, and RNA quality was assessed on an Agilent 2100 Bioanalyzer. TCR beta CDR3 regions were amplified from RNA transcripts. The TCR CDR3 was subjected to a first round of RT-PCR using the HTBI primer set and the Qiagen OneStep RT-PCR kit. Libraries were constructed in a second round of multiplex PCR, after which size selection and purification were carried out. Sequencing of the libraries was done on an Illumina HiSeq2000 using paired-end 100 bp reads. The study's own analysis went as follows. SOAPnuke was used to process the raw data, with reads discarded if the reads contained adapters or uncalled bases, had a mean Phred below 15, or lacked an exact constant-primer or identifier match. High-quality paired reads were merged using COPE v1.2.5, and each unique nucleotide sequence was defined as a clonotype. MiTCR v1.1 was used to align the clonotypes against IMGT TRBV, TRBD and TRBJ reference segments. The analysis included only V-J combinations with a frequency above 0.0001, which together covered approximately 99% of the repertoires. The TCS score was defined as the ratio of F50 (clonal expansion) to E x V (chaos), calculated using BLOSUM62-based TCRdist between CDR3 peptides within each V-J. Welch's t-statistics and random forest reduced approximately 520 V-J features to under 15, which were used in a naive Bayes classifier (R e1071). TCRdb reprocessed the public reads (quality trimming at Q25 with fastp, clone calling with MiXCR) and kept in-frame beta chains. Rows merge per CDR3 protein into single entries with the most common DNA and genes. The V and J calls, along with clone size, are taken from TCRdb and not from the paper's own processing. The sample includes hundreds of thousands of distinct CDR3 sequences, with around 13% observed a single time. Together, the top ten hold less than 6% of the sample.

In regard to this clonotype: Its specific antigen is unknown. There are no base qualities to consult, and no much larger clone falls within one base.

The sequence is built from TRBV7-3 and TRBJ2-7; a stretch of 12 junction bases matches TRBD2. The receptor comes from a woman aged 25 to 39 with Graves' hyperthyroidism that later progressed to Graves' ophthalmopathy. The sample was blood. The CDR3 loop reads CASTELAGGSYEQYF. Here is the DNA: TGTGCCAGCACGGAGCTAGCGGGGGGGAGCTACGAGCAGTACTTC.